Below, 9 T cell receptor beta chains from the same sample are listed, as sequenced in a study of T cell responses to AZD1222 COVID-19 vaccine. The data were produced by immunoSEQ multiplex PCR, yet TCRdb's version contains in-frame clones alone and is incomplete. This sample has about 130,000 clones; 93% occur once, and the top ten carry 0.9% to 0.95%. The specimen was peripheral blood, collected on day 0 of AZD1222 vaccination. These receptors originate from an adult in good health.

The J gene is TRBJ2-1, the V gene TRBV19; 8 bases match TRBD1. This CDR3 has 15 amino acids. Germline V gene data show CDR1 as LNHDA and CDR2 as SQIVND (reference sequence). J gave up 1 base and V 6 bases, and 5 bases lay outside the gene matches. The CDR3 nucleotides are TGTGCCAGTAGATACGACAGGGGTTCCTACAATGAGCAGTTCTTC. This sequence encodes CASRYDRGSYNEQFF.

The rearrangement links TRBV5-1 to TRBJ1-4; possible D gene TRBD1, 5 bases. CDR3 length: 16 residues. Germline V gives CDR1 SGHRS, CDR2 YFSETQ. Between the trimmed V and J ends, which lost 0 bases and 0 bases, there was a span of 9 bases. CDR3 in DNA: TGCGCCAGCAGCTTGGTTCAGGGAGCAACTAATGAAAAACTGTTTTTT. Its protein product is CASSLVQGATNEKLFF.

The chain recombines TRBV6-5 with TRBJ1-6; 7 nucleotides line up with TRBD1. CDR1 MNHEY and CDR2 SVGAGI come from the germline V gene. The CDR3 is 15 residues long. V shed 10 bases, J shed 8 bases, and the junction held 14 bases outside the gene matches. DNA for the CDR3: TGTGCCACCGACGAAGGGGACAGAAGATATTCACCCCTCCACTTT. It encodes CATDEGDRRYSPLHF.

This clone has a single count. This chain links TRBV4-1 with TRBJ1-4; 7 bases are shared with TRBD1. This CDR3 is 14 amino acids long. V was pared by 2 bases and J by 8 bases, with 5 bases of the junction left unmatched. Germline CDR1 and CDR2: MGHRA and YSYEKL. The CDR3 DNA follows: TGCGCCAGCAGCCAAAGGCAGGGACAGGAAAAACTGTTTTTT. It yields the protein CASSQRQGQEKLFF.

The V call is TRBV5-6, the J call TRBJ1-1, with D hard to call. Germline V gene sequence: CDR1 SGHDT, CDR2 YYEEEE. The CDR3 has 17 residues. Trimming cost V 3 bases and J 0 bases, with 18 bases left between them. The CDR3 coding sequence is TGTGCCAGCAGCTCTTGGATCCTTCCGTACATGAACACTGAAGCTTTCTTT. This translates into CASSSWILPYMNTEAFF.

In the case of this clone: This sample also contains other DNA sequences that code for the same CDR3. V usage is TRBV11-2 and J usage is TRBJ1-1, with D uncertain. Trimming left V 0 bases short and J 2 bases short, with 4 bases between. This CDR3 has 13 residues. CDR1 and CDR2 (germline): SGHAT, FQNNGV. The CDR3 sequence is CASSLDPNTEAFF. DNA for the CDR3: TGTGCCAGCAGCTTAGATCCAAACACTGAAGCTTTCTTT.

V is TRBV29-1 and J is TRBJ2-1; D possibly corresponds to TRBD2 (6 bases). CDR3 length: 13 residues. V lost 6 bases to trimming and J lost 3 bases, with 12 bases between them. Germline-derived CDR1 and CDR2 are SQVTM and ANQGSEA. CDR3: CSVGRGFYNEQFF. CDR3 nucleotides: TGCAGCGTCGGACGGGGGTTCTACAATGAGCAGTTCTTC.

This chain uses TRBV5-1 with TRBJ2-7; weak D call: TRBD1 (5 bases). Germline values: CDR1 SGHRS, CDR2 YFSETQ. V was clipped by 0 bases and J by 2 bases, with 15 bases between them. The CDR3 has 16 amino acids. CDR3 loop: CASSLVPSDSTYEQYF. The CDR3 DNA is TGCGCCAGCAGCTTGGTACCCTCAGACAGCACCTACGAGCAGTACTTC.

Here the CDR3 DNA reads TGTGCCAGCAGCATAGTCCAACGTCGGGGTAGCTACACCTTC. Its translation: CASSIVQRRGSYTF. The chain recombines TRBV5-8 with TRBJ1-2, with D uncertain. This CDR3 is 14 amino acids long. Per germline, CDR1 SGHTS and CDR2 YDEGEE. Trimming removed 4 bases at V and 9 bases at J, with 19 bases between.